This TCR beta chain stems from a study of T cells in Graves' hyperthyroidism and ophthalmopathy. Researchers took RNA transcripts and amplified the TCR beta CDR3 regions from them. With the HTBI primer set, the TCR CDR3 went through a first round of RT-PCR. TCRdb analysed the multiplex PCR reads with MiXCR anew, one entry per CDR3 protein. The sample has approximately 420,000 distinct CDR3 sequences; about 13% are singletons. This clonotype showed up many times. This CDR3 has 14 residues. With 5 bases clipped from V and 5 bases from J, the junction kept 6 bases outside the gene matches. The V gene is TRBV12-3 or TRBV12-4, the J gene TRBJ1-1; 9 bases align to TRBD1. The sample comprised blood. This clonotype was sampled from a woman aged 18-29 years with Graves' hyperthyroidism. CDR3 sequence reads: CASSKAGTGTEAFF. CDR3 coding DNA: TGTGCCAGCAGTAAAGCCGGGACAGGGACTGAAGCTTTCTTT.